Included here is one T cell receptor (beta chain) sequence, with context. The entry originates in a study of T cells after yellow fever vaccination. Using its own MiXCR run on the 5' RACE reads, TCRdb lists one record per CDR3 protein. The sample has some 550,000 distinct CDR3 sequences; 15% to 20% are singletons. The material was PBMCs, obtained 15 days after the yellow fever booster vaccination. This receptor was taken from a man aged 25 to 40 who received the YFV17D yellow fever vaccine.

CDR3 coding DNA: TGCGCCAGCAGCTTGGAGACAGGGGAATATGGCTACACCTTC. This gives the protein CASSLETGEYGYTF. The chain uses TRBV5-1 and TRBJ1-2; TRBD1 matches 8 bases. The CDR3 consists of 14 residues. CDR1 and CDR2 (germline): SGHRS, YFSETQ. V trimming: 0 bases; J trimming: 5 bases; junction bases outside the gene matches: 3.